The clone carrying this T cell receptor beta chain was seen only a few times. What it binds is not known. This sample stems from a study of cytomegalovirus exposure and HLA in healthy donors. V was pared by 5 bases and J by 2 bases, with 13 bases between. Germline CDR1 is SGHAT and CDR2 is FQNNGV. The CDR3 covers 14 residues. Points from the study as a whole: A missense variant in DCLRE1C was later tied to TCR beta V- and J-gene trimming. Sequence variants that were highly shared formed a cluster that was likely a sequencing artifact.

13 Jbeta primers and 60 Vbeta primers were used for the PCR. Assay: immunoSEQ multiplex PCR; the TCRdb copy retains only in-frame clones and omits some. The data contain 100,000 to 150,000 clones, 60% to 75% of them seen just once; the ten biggest clones take up approximately 3.9%. The genes are TRBV11-2 and TRBJ2-7; tentatively, D is TRBD1 (6 bases). Specimen: PBMCs. The source is a woman aged 50 to 60 in good health and CMV-seropositive. This CDR3 reads CASSGSTGTYEQYF. As DNA, the CDR3 is TGTGCCAGCAGCGGGTCAACAGGGACCTACGAGCAGTACTTC.